This T cell receptor (beta chain) was sequenced during a study of cytomegalovirus exposure and HLA in healthy donors. Study-wide results and caveats: Under 20,000 TCR beta sequences were associated with HLA alleles at 0.05 false discovery rate in a later analysis. Cytomegalovirus status was reportedly diagnosed by the classifier with high sensitivity and specificity. Roughly uniform sequencing depth across donors was assumed, possibly incorrectly. Most TCR beta V segments were productive about 87% or about 30% of the time in an earlier analysis.

Vbeta (60) and Jbeta (13) primers were used in the PCR. Some clones are missing from TCRdb's copy, which holds only in-frame ones; the method was immunoSEQ multiplex PCR. The repertoire includes about 120,000 clones, 76% of them detected once, and approximately 12% sits in the top ten. Concerning this clone itself: Antigen: not known.

V lost 6 bases and J 2 bases, leaving 11 bases between the germline ends. Germline CDR1 SGHRS, CDR2 YFSETQ. The CDR3 length is 13 residues. The chain has TRBV5-1 and TRBJ1-2; D uncertain. Sequenced sample: PBMCs. This receptor was obtained from a woman between 40 and 50 years old in good health and CMV-seropositive. The CDR3 bases are TGCGCCAGCAACCCTGGAGGGAACTATGGCTACACCTTC. Residues: CASNPGGNYGYTF.